A selection of T cell receptor beta chains follows, all from one sample in a study of technical replicates of blood from a handful of donors. Sequenced by immunoSEQ multiplex PCR; TCRdb stores in-frame clones only, minus some. Of about 66,000 clones detected, about 97% appear once; the ten largest clones hold about 0.26%. Specimen: T cells isolated from PBMCs. These receptors originate from a human donor in good health. Both conserved end residues are part of each CDR3. Fields, in order: clone size, J gene, V gene, D gene, CDR3 protein, CDR3 DNA. D genes are given only for firm matches. Clone size is shown for a subset of rows, as once, few, many or a class of expanded clone.

>.|TRBJ2-7|TRBV13|TRBD1
CASSPDRALYEQYF
TGTGCCAGCAGCCCGGACAGGGCTCTCTACGAGCAGTACTTC
>.|TRBJ2-3|TRBV5-5|TRBD2
CASSPELAGYTDTQYF
TGTGCCAGCAGCCCGGAACTAGCGGGATACACAGATACGCAGTATTTT
>once|TRBJ2-7|TRBV5-1|.
CASSPYQVPTYEQYF
TGCGCCAGCAGCCCTTACCAGGTGCCGACCTACGAGCAGTACTTC
>.|TRBJ2-1|TRBV29-1|TRBD2
CSVRLAANEQFF
TGCAGCGTAAGACTAGCGGCCAATGAGCAGTTCTTC
>.|TRBJ2-3|TRBV6-5|TRBD1
CASSWIGQATDTQYF
TGTGCCAGCAGTTGGATCGGACAGGCCACAGATACGCAGTATTTT
>.|TRBJ2-5|TRBV5-1|.
CASSRGEGVTQYF
TGCGCCAGCAGCCGGGGCGAGGGGGTGACCCAGTACTTC
>.|TRBJ2-1|TRBV4-3|.
CASSQGDVQGLLNNEQFF
TGCGCCAGCAGCCAAGGCGATGTCCAGGGACTGTTGAACAATGAGCAGTTCTTC
>.|TRBJ1-1|TRBV28|TRBD1
CASTFQGARVEAFF
TGTGCCAGTACCTTTCAGGGGGCTAGGGTTGAAGCTTTCTTT
>.|TRBJ2-7|TRBV12-2|.
CASRPSRTSGRSGVYEQYF
TGTGCAAGTCGCCCCAGCAGGACTAGCGGGAGATCAGGCGTTTACGAGCAGTACTTC
>.|TRBJ2-7|TRBV11-2|.
CASSFRGKYEQYF
TGTGCCAGCAGCTTCAGGGGTAAATACGAGCAGTACTTC
>.|TRBJ1-2|TRBV6-5|.
CASSKTAFEVTF
TGTGCCAGCAGCAAGACAGCATTTGAGGTCACCTTC
>.|TRBJ1-1|TRBV4-2|.
CASSQGFSLQGEAFF
TGTGCCAGCAGCCAAGGCTTTTCCCTACAGGGTGAAGCTTTCTTT
>.|TRBJ2-7|TRBV5-1|.
CASFYYEQYF
TGCGCCAGTTTCTACTACGAGCAGTACTTC
>.|TRBJ2-3|TRBV2|TRBD2
CASSEAGGLAPADTQYF
TGTGCCAGCAGTGAAGCTGGAGGACTAGCGCCTGCAGATACGCAGTATTTT
>.|TRBJ2-7|TRBV6-4|TRBD1
CASSDSGQGEGYEQYF
TGTGCCAGCAGTGACTCCGGACAGGGCGAGGGATACGAGCAGTACTTC